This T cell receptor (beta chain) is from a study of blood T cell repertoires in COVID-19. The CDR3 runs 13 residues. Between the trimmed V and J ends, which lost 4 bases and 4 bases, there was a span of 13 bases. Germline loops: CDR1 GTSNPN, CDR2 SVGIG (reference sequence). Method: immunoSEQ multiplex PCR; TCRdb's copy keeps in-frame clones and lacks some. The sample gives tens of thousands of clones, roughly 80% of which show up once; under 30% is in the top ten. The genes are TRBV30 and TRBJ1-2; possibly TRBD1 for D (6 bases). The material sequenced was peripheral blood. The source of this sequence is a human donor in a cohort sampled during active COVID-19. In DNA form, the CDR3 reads TGTGCCTGGAATCGCGACAGGACCTATGGCTACACCTTC. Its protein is CAWNRDRTYGYTF.